The 30 T cell receptor beta chains below were found in one sample sequenced in a study of T cells in Graves' hyperthyroidism and ophthalmopathy. Researchers took RNA transcripts and amplified the TCR beta CDR3 regions from them. Researchers ran a first-round RT-PCR on the TCR CDR3 using the HTBI primer set. Using its own MiXCR run on the multiplex PCR reads, TCRdb lists one record per CDR3 protein. The repertoire holds 500,000 to 600,000 distinct CDR3 sequences, with around 42% as singletons. The sample comprised peripheral blood or thyroid tissue (not recorded which). The receptor source for this set is an adult woman with Graves' disease, either hyperthyroidism or ophthalmopathy (not recorded which).

This chain links TRBV10-3 with TRBJ1-2; 8 nucleotides agree with TRBD1. CDR3 size: 15 residues. The germline CDR1 and CDR2 sequences are ENHRY and SYGVKD. V lost 4 bases to trimming and J lost 5 bases; unmatched junction nucleotides: 9. The chain's CDR3 is CAISGETGAEYGYTF. The CDR3 nucleotides read TGTGCCATCAGTGGTGAGACAGGGGCAGAATATGGCTACACCTTC.

This clonotype has just a few counts. A much larger clone lies one base from this, so it may be a read error. The conserved final phenylalanine or tryptophan is absent from the CDR3, which likely points to a read error. The chain has TRBV7-3 and TRBJ1-1; TRBD1 aligns across 9 bases. There are 14 residues in the CDR3. V gave up 4 bases and J gave up 3 bases; unmatched junction bases: 3. Germline loops: CDR1 SGHTA, CDR2 FQGTGA. The CDR3 sequence is CASSSTGGDTEAFL. In DNA, the CDR3 is TGTGCCAGCAGCTCGACAGGGGGGGACACTGAAGCTTTCCTT.

The chain joins TRBV20-1 to TRBJ1-1; D is unclear. The CDR3 totals 9 residues. Trimming took off 3 bases at V and 8 bases at J, with 4 bases between the two ends. Germline CDR1 is DFQATT and CDR2 is SNEGSKA (reference sequence). CDR3 sequence (DNA): TGCAGTGCTAGTCGGGAAGCTTTCTTT. Translating it yields CSASREAFF.

This clonotype occurred many times. The rearrangement joins TRBV29-1 to TRBJ2-7, with 8 bases aligning to TRBD1. From germline, CDR1 is SQVTM and CDR2 ANQGSEA. The CDR3 is made up of 13 amino acids. Trimming cost V 5 bases and J 5 bases; bases outside gene matches: 8. The CDR3 reads CSVLKTGEDEQYF. The CDR3 bases are TGCAGCGTTCTAAAGACAGGGGAGGACGAGCAGTACTTC.

The rearrangement uses TRBV2 and TRBJ2-4; D uncertain. Germline assignment: CDR1 SNHLY and CDR2 FYNNEI. Trimming took 4 bases from V and 7 from J, leaving 20 bases between them. The CDR3 totals 16 residues. CDR3 sequence reads: CASSAQATLSLNIQYF. DNA for the CDR3: TGTGCCAGCAGTGCTCAGGCCACCCTATCCCTCAACATTCAGTACTTC.

This clonotype was detected once. The chain couples TRBV2 to TRBJ1-3, with D hard to call. The CDR3 length is 12 residues. Trimming shortened V by 6 bases and J by 7 bases, and 10 bases separated the two germline ends. The germline V gene encodes CDR1 SNHLY and CDR2 FYNNEI. CDR3 loop: CASRAGDNTIYF. As DNA, the CDR3 is TGTGCCAGCAGGGCGGGTGATAACACCATATATTTT. Looking up the rest from reference TRBV2 and TRBJ1-3 gives the full variable domain: EPEVTQTPSHQVTQMGQEVILRCVPISNHLYFYWYRQILGQKVEFLVSFYNNEISEKSEIFDDQFSVERPDGSNFTLKIRSTKLEDSAMYFCASRAGDNTIYFGEGSWLTVV.

This clonotype has more than one count but fewer than ten. V is TRBV7-9 and J is TRBJ2-7, with 8 bases matching TRBD1. Trimming cost V 9 bases and J 5 bases; bases outside gene matches: 9. The germline CDR1 and CDR2 sequences are SEHNR and FQNEAQ (reference sequence). The CDR3 extends over 13 amino acids. The CDR3 region is CASRPGTGHEQYF. In DNA form, the CDR3 reads TGTGCCAGTCGCCCCGGGACAGGTCACGAGCAGTACTTC.

As for this clonotype: Being one base from a much bigger clone, this may be a read error. The V and J genes are TRBV7-2 and TRBJ2-7; D unresolved. Germline-derived CDR1 and CDR2 are SGHTA and FQGNSA. The CDR3 contains 14 residues. The CDR3 sequence: CASSLDSRSYEQCF. The CDR3 nucleotides read TGTGCCAGCAGCTTAGACAGTCGATCCTACGAGCAGTGCTTC. The full variable domain, in which reference TRBV7-2 and TRBJ2-7 provide the parts outside the CDR3, is GAGVSQSPSNKVTEKGKDVELRCDPISGHTALYWYRQSLGQGLEFLIYFQGNSAPDKSGLPSDRFSAERTGGSVSTLTIQRTQQEDSAVYLCASSLDSRSYEQCFGPGTRLTVT.

This chain uses TRBV2 with TRBJ1-5; D ambiguous. This CDR3 has 14 amino acids. CDR1 and CDR2 from the germline V gene are SNHLY and FYNNEI. With 3 bases removed from V and 1 base from J, the gap between germline ends came to 7 bases. The CDR3 is CASSESQSNQPQHF. As DNA, the CDR3 is TGTGCCAGCAGTGAGTCACAAAGCAATCAGCCCCAGCATTTT.

This clonotype was observed many times. V gene TRBV5-1 combines with J gene TRBJ2-5; D perhaps matches TRBD2 (6 bases). CDR3 size: 15 residues. V was shortened by 0 bases and J by 5 bases, with 14 bases between the two germline ends. Germline lookup yields CDR1 SGHRS and CDR2 YFSETQ. The CDR3 coding sequence is TGCGCCAGCAGCTTGGCCTTCAGGAGCGGGGAGACCCAGTACTTC. It is translated as CASSLAFRSGETQYF. Together with reference TRBV5-1 and TRBJ2-5, the CDR3 gives the full variable domain: KAGVTQTPRYLIKTRGQQVTLSCSPISGHRSVSWYQQTPGQGLQFLFEYFSETQRNKGNFPGRFSGRQFSNSRSEMNVSTLELGDSALYLCASSLAFRSGETQYFGPGTRLLVL.

The rearrangement joins TRBV7-3 to TRBJ1-1; tentatively, D is TRBD1 (6 bases). V was clipped by 6 bases and J by 0 bases, with 26 bases between them. Germline loops: CDR1 SGHTA, CDR2 FQGTGA. The CDR3 totals 19 residues. This chain's CDR3 is CASSPHRRDWGAMNTEAFF. The CDR3 nucleotides read TGTGCCAGCAGTCCTCACAGAAGGGATTGGGGGGCCATGAACACTGAAGCTTTCTTT.

This sequence joins TRBV7-9 and TRBJ1-5; D possibly corresponds to TRBD1 (6 bases). Trimming left V 6 bases short and J 1 base short, with 13 bases between. The CDR3 contains 15 residues. CDR1 SEHNR and CDR2 FQNEAQ come from the germline V gene (reference sequence). Written as DNA, the CDR3 is TGTGCCAGCAGACCACCGGGGGCGAGCAATCAGCCCCAGCATTTT. Translating it yields CASRPPGASNQPQHF. Complete variable domain (other parts from reference TRBV7-9 and TRBJ1-5): DTGVSQNPRHKITKRGQNVTFRCDPISEHNRLYWYRQTLGQGPEFLTYFQNEAQLEKSRLLSDRFSAERPKGSFSTLEIQRTEQGDSAMYLCASRPPGASNQPQHFGDGTRLSIL.

On this clonotype: At one end, the junction sequence differs from germline, possibly due to a read error. The chain carries TRBV6-4 and TRBJ1-6; no clear D. The CDR3 has 15 residues. The V gene's germline CDR1 is MRHNA and CDR2 SNTAGT. CDR3 residues: CASSDQHFGGSPPHF. The CDR3 DNA is TGTGCCAGCAGTGACCAGCACTTCGGCGGATCACCCCCCCACTTT.

This clonotype has a count of ten or more. The chain uses TRBV4-1 and TRBJ1-4, with D unresolved. Germline-derived CDR1 and CDR2 are MGHRA and YSYEKL. V lost 10 bases to trimming and J lost 2 bases, with 11 bases between them. There are 13 residues in the CDR3. The CDR3 loop is CATRGFTNEKLFF. The CDR3 DNA reads as TGCGCCACCCGAGGGTTCACTAATGAAAAACTGTTTTTT.

This clonotype was observed at least ten times. J is TRBJ1-6 and V is TRBV2, with 7 positions matching TRBD1. With 4 bases clipped from V and 7 bases from J, the junction kept 4 bases outside the gene matches. The germline V gene encodes CDR1 SNHLY and CDR2 FYNNEI. The CDR3 is 14 residues long. The CDR3 here is CASSAGTANSPLHF. The DNA of the CDR3 is TGTGCCAGCAGTGCCGGGACAGCAAATTCACCCCTCCACTTT.

This clonotype has more than one count but fewer than ten. The chain has TRBV25-1 and TRBJ2-5, with 9 nucleotides matching TRBD2. In germline, CDR1 is MGHDK, CDR2 SYGVNS. This CDR3 has 14 amino acids. Trimming removed 4 bases from V and 1 base from J; junction bases left unmatched: 1. In DNA, the CDR3 is TGTGCCAGCAGTGGTAGCGGGAGCCAAGAGACCCAGTACTTC. This encodes CASSGSGSQETQYF.

The sample holds many counts of this clonotype. CDR3 sequence reads: CASSFLPGEAFF. The CDR3 nucleotides are TGTGCCAGCAGCTTTTTACCCGGGGAAGCTTTCTTT. The chain employs TRBV7-2 and TRBJ1-1, with D unclear. V lost 3 bases to trimming and J lost 8 bases, with 10 bases between them. The CDR3 consists of 12 residues. CDR1 and CDR2 (germline): SGHTA, FQGNSA.

In its sample, this clonotype was seen a few times. The CDR3 DNA reads TGTGCCACCAGCAGAGATCCCCTGTGGGAGCAGTACTTC. Translated: CATSRDPLWEQYF. The rearrangement uses TRBV15 and TRBJ2-7; D is unresolved. CDR1 and CDR2 from the germline V gene are LNHNV and YYDKDF (reference sequence). With 0 bases removed from V and 7 bases from J, the gap between germline ends came to 10 bases. The CDR3 is 13 residues long.

V is TRBV19 and J is TRBJ1-2; D unclear. Looked up from germline, CDR1 is LNHDA and CDR2 is SQIVND (reference sequence). The CDR3 has 13 amino acids. Trimming shortened V by 4 bases and J by 8 bases, and 14 bases separated the two germline ends. CDR3 protein: CASSNLGISGYTF. The DNA of the CDR3 is TGTGCCAGTAGTAATTTGGGAATAAGCGGCTACACCTTC. The full variable domain, completed using reference TRBV19 and TRBJ1-2, is DGGITQSPKYLFRKEGQNVTLSCEQNLNHDAMYWYRQDPGQGLRLIYYSQIVNDFQKGDIAEGYSVSREKKESFPLTVTSAQKNPTAFYLCASSNLGISGYTFGSGTRLTVV.

The V gene is TRBV20-1, the J gene TRBJ2-7; TRBD1 matches at 8 bases. CDR1 and CDR2 from the germline V gene are DFQATT and SNEGSKA (reference sequence). V was clipped by 4 bases and J by 3 bases; unmatched bases: 11. This CDR3 is built from 15 residues. CDR3 DNA sequence: TGCAGTGCTATCCTCGGACAGGGACACCGCTACGAGCAGTACTTC. It encodes CSAILGQGHRYEQYF.

This chain connects TRBV15 to TRBJ1-2; 7 nucleotides agree with TRBD1. Trimming removed 8 bases from V and 7 bases from J; junction bases left unmatched: 10. The germline V gene has CDR1 LNHNV and CDR2 YYDKDF (reference sequence). This CDR3 has 13 amino acids. Here the CDR3 reads CATSHRGFSGYTF. In nucleotides, the CDR3 is TGTGCCACCTCCCACAGGGGATTTTCTGGCTACACCTTC.

The chain combines TRBV2 with TRBJ2-2; D is undetermined. V was clipped by 1 base and J by 4 bases, with 10 bases between them. Germline CDR1 SNHLY, CDR2 FYNNEI. This CDR3 region has 15 residues. The CDR3 nucleotides are TGTGCCAGCAGTGAAGAATCTTGGAGCACCGGGGAGCTGTTTTTT. It translates to CASSEESWSTGELFF.

This chain links TRBV24-1 with TRBJ2-5; D is perhaps TRBD1 or TRBD2 (5 bases each). V dropped 4 bases and J dropped 9 bases, with 17 bases sitting between them. The CDR3 extends over 14 amino acids. CDR1 is KGHDR, CDR2 SFDVKD, per germline. CDR3 coding DNA: TGTGCCACCAGTGACCCCGGGGCAAATCAGCCCCAGTACTTC. This codes for CATSDPGANQPQYF.

The sample holds many counts of this clonotype. The genes are TRBV2 and TRBJ2-7, with D perhaps TRBD1 or TRBD2 (6 bases each). Germline V gene lookup returns CDR1 SNHLY and CDR2 FYNNEI. The germline V and J ends were trimmed by 7 bases and 6 bases, with 13 bases remaining between them. CDR3 size: 12 residues. The CDR3 protein is CASTYGGGEQYF. The CDR3 coding sequence is TGTGCCAGCACCTATGGAGGGGGCGAGCAGTACTTC. Using reference TRBV2 and TRBJ2-7 for the parts outside the CDR3, the full variable domain is EPEVTQTPSHQVTQMGQEVILRCVPISNHLYFYWYRQILGQKVEFLVSFYNNEISEKSEIFDDQFSVERPDGSNFTLKIRSTKLEDSAMYFCASTYGGGEQYFGPGTRLTVT.

The sample holds many counts of this clonotype. The chain joins TRBV7-8 to TRBJ2-2; 9 bases map to TRBD1. Germline assignment: CDR1 SGHVS and CDR2 FQNEAQ. The CDR3 sequence is 15 residues long. V shed 4 bases, J shed 5 bases, and the junction held 5 bases outside the gene matches. CDR3 DNA: TGTGCCAGCAGCTCCGGGACAGGGCTGACCGGGGAGCTGTTTTTT. It yields the protein CASSSGTGLTGELFF.

This clonotype appeared many times. The junction shows a germline mismatch at one end, possibly a read error. The gene calls are TRBV7-9 and TRBJ2-7; D remains unclear. Germline lookup yields CDR1 SEHNR and CDR2 FQNEAQ (reference sequence). The length of the CDR3 is 13 residues. The CDR3 region is CASSLDSSFEQYF. The DNA of the CDR3 is TGTGCCAGCAGCTTAGACAGTTCCTTCGAGCAGTACTTC.

This clonotype was seen repeatedly, ten times or more. The chain couples TRBV20-1 to TRBJ2-5; TRBD1 might be the D (5 bases). CDR1 is DFQATT and CDR2 is SNEGSKA in the germline V gene (reference sequence). This CDR3 has 13 amino acids. V lost 2 bases to trimming and J lost 1 base, with 8 bases between them. CDR3: CSARKGSQETQYF. CDR3 sequence (DNA): TGCAGTGCTAGAAAGGGGTCCCAAGAGACCCAGTACTTC.

The chain joins TRBV6-1 to TRBJ2-1; 11 bases line up with TRBD2. V gave up 7 bases and J gave up 10 bases; unmatched junction bases: 9. The CDR3 runs to 14 residues. Germline CDR1 and CDR2: MNHNS and SASEGT. CDR3 sequence (DNA): TGTGCCAGCAAGAGACTAGCGGGACTCACGGAGCAGTTCTTC. Protein: CASKRLAGLTEQFF.

The chain employs TRBV2 and TRBJ1-2; D unresolved. V was shortened by 1 base and J by 8 bases, with 11 bases between the two germline ends. The CDR3 sequence is 13 residues long. The germline V gene encodes CDR1 SNHLY and CDR2 FYNNEI. The CDR3 sequence is CASSEGAARGYTF. DNA for the CDR3: TGTGCCAGCAGTGAAGGGGCCGCCCGAGGCTACACCTTC. Full variable domain (remainder filled in from reference TRBV2 and TRBJ1-2): EPEVTQTPSHQVTQMGQEVILRCVPISNHLYFYWYRQILGQKVEFLVSFYNNEISEKSEIFDDQFSVERPDGSNFTLKIRSTKLEDSAMYFCASSEGAARGYTFGSGTRLTVV.

The chain links TRBV7-8 to TRBJ1-3, with D possibly being TRBD1 (6 bases). The CDR3 covers 13 residues. V was trimmed by 6 bases and J by 7 bases, leaving 13 bases between them. Germline V lookup: CDR1 SGHVS, CDR2 FQNEAQ. Here the CDR3 DNA reads TGTGCCAGCAGAGACAGGACCACGAACACCATATATTTT. Translation: CASRDRTTNTIYF.